Listed below are T cell receptor beta chains from one sample, sequenced in a study of blood T cells in healthy people across ages. TCRdb re-called the 5' RACE reads with MiXCR, one entry per CDR3 protein. This repertoire shows about 760,000 distinct CDR3 sequences, roughly 25% found once; its top ten account for 9.4%. These data are also associated with another study on T cells of mothers and their children.

Input material: blood. The receptors here all came from a boy younger than 18 in good health. Each CDR3 is given with its conserved first and last residue. Each record gives: clone size, J gene, V gene, D gene, CDR3 protein, CDR3 DNA. The D gene is left open where the match is weak. The size field is filled for only some rows; it gives once, few, many or a size class.

few	TRBJ2-2	TRBV7-3	TRBD2	CASSPEAGDTGELFF	TGTGCCAGCAGCCCCGAAGCGGGAGACACCGGGGAGCTGTTTTTT
.	TRBJ2-5	TRBV25-1	.	CASSAQDSQETQYF	TGTGCCAGCAGTGCCCAGGACAGCCAAGAGACCCAGTACTTC
few	TRBJ2-1	TRBV14	TRBD2	CASSVGLAGLGVYNEQFF	TGTGCCAGCAGCGTGGGACTAGCGGGGTTAGGGGTCTACAATGAGCAGTTCTTC
.	TRBJ2-1	TRBV4-2	TRBD2	CASSQPAGDGNEQFF	TGTGCCAGCAGCCAACCAGCGGGAGACGGCAATGAGCAGTTCTTC
.	TRBJ2-5	TRBV24-1	TRBD1	CATSAPGQLETQYF	TGTGCCACGAGTGCCCCGGGACAGTTAGAGACCCAGTACTTC
once	TRBJ2-5	TRBV15	.	CATSREGTPRETQYF	TGTGCCACCAGCAGAGAGGGGACGCCTAGGGAGACCCAGTACTTC
.	TRBJ2-7	TRBV20-1	TRBD2	CSAGSPGLAGVGEQYF	TGCAGTGCCGGTTCCCCGGGACTAGCGGGAGTTGGAGAGCAGTACTTC
few	TRBJ2-6	TRBV28	.	CASREEGPSSGANVLTF	TGTGCCAGCAGAGAGGAGGGTCCTAGCTCTGGGGCCAACGTCCTGACTTTC
once	TRBJ2-7	TRBV25-1	.	CASSEGQLEQYF	TGTGCCAGCAGTGAAGGACAGCTCGAGCAGTACTTC
few	TRBJ2-4	TRBV5-1	.	CASSLSQGGIQYF	TGCGCCAGCAGCTTGTCCCAGGGAGGCATTCAGTACTTC
.	TRBJ2-4	TRBV6-1	.	CASGEAVRIAKNIQYF	TGTGCCAGCGGCGAAGCGGTTAGGATAGCCAAAAACATTCAGTACTTC
once	TRBJ2-2	TRBV6-1	TRBD2	CASSFGGGETGELFF	TGTGCCAGCTCCTTCGGCGGGGGGGAGACCGGGGAGCTGTTTTTT
few	TRBJ2-1	TRBV7-3	TRBD2	CASSPTGGSGDEQFF	TGTGCCAGCAGCCCTACAGGCGGGAGTGGTGATGAGCAGTTCTTC
.	TRBJ2-7	TRBV18	TRBD1	CASSITGGTYEQYF	TGTGCCAGCTCAATAACAGGGGGTACCTACGAGCAGTACTTC
few	TRBJ2-3	TRBV9	TRBD2	CASSVSGGITDTQYF	TGTGCCAGCAGCGTGTCGGGGGGGATAACAGATACGCAGTATTTT
.	TRBJ1-6	TRBV20-1	TRBD1	CSARILDRDNSPLHF	TGCAGTGCTAGAATCCTAGACAGGGACAATTCACCCCTCCACTTT
few	TRBJ2-7	TRBV3-1	.	CASSQELAPTYEQYF	TGTGCCAGCAGCCAAGAGTTAGCTCCCACCTACGAGCAGTACTTC
few	TRBJ2-5	TRBV12-3/TRBV12-4	.	CASSLRVLETQYF	TGTGCCAGCAGTCTCAGGGTCTTGGAGACCCAGTACTTC
.	TRBJ1-4	TRBV7-9	.	CASSWRNEELFF	TGTGCCAGCAGCTGGCGCAATGAAGAACTGTTTTTT
.	TRBJ2-5	TRBV7-2	TRBD2	CASSTPRTRGETQYF	TGTGCCAGCAGCACCCCCCGGACTAGAGGAGAGACCCAGTACTTC
.	TRBJ2-2	TRBV12-3/TRBV12-4	.	CASSFHGPTGELFF	TGTGCCAGCAGTTTTCACGGACCCACCGGGGAGCTGTTTTTT
.	TRBJ2-1	TRBV28	.	CASSLPRGYNEQFF	TGTGCCAGCAGTCTCCCGCGAGGTTACAATGAGCAGTTCTTC
few	TRBJ1-5	TRBV21-1	.	CASSKKGDRGREQPQHF	TGTGCCAGCAGCAAAAAAGGGGACAGGGGGCGCGAACAGCCCCAGCATTTT
.	TRBJ2-5	TRBV12-3/TRBV12-4	.	CATNPAGRGKTQYF	TGTGCCACCAACCCTGCGGGGCGCGGAAAGACCCAGTACTTC
few	TRBJ2-7	TRBV24-1	.	CATSDSGISYEQYF	TGTGCCACCAGTGATTCGGGGATCTCCTACGAGCAGTACTTC
.	TRBJ1-2	TRBV4-3	.	CASSQDVEPYGYTF	TGCGCCAGCAGCCAAGATGTCGAGCCTTATGGCTACACCTTC
.	TRBJ2-3	TRBV2	TRBD2	CASSAGTSGVDTQYF	TGTGCCAGCAGTGCCGGGACTAGCGGGGTAGATACGCAGTATTTT
.	TRBJ2-7	TRBV20-1	.	CSAIRTSSYEQYF	TGCAGTGCTATCAGGACCAGCTCCTACGAGCAGTACTTC
.	TRBJ1-4	TRBV7-2	.	CASSLYWATNEKLFF	TGTGCCAGCAGCTTATACTGGGCAACTAATGAAAAACTGTTTTTT
few	TRBJ1-2	TRBV6-6	TRBD1	CASSYGGQANYGYTF	TGTGCCAGCAGTTACGGGGGACAGGCTAACTATGGCTACACCTTC